This passage covers 21 T cell receptor beta chains from one sample sequenced in a study of blood T cell repertoires in COVID-19. Sequencing used immunoSEQ multiplex PCR; TCRdb keeps in-frame clones, though not all of them. The sample records just over 250,000 clones, 91% being singletons. Sequencing was done on a sample of peripheral blood. The receptors derive from a person aged 18 to 29 with COVID-19, enrolled during active disease.

V gene TRBV5-1 combines with J gene TRBJ1-3; D is unresolved. CDR3 length: 14 residues. In germline, CDR1 is SGHRS, CDR2 YFSETQ. Trimming took off 4 bases at V and 0 bases at J, with 8 bases between the two ends. In DNA, the CDR3 is TGCGCCAGCAGCGTAGATAGCTCTGGAAACACCATATATTTT. This translates into CASSVDSSGNTIYF. Complete variable domain (other parts from reference TRBV5-1 and TRBJ1-3): KAGVTQTPRYLIKTRGQQVTLSCSPISGHRSVSWYQQTPGQGLQFLFEYFSETQRNKGNFPGRFSGRQFSNSRSEMNVSTLELGDSALYLCASSVDSSGNTIYFGEGSWLTVV.

The chain is built from TRBV19 and TRBJ2-7, with D possibly matching TRBD1 (6 bases). Germline lookup yields CDR1 LNHDA and CDR2 SQIVND (reference sequence). This CDR3 spans 14 amino acids. Trimming stripped 6 bases from V and 7 bases from J, with 19 bases between. CDR3 in DNA: TGTGCCAGTAGCCCACAGGGATTTTCGGAAGAGCAGTACTTC. Translating it yields CASSPQGFSEEQYF.

The genes are TRBV2 and TRBJ1-2, with D possibly matching TRBD1 (5 bases). V lost 7 bases and J 6 bases, leaving 9 bases between the germline ends. In germline, CDR1 is SNHLY, CDR2 FYNNEI. The CDR3 is 11 residues long. The CDR3 nucleotides read TGTGCCAGCATGGCAGGGAATGGCTACACCTTC. Translation gives CASMAGNGYTF.

The V gene is TRBV6-5, the J gene TRBJ1-4; D not certain. In germline, CDR1 is MNHEY, CDR2 SVGAGI. V dropped 0 bases and J dropped 6 bases, with 8 bases sitting between them. The CDR3 consists of 14 residues. CDR3 protein: CASSYSYRDEKLFF. CDR3 coding DNA: TGTGCCAGCAGTTACTCCTACCGCGATGAAAAACTGTTTTTT.

The chain uses TRBV7-2 and TRBJ2-7; 9 bases map to TRBD1. The CDR3 is 15 amino acids. The germline CDR1 and CDR2 sequences are SGHTA and FQGNSA. V was clipped by 3 bases and J by 3 bases; unmatched bases: 6. The CDR3 loop reads CASSFRQGGNYEQYF. CDR3 coding DNA: TGTGCCAGCAGCTTCCGACAGGGGGGAAACTACGAGCAGTACTTC.

The gene calls are TRBV2 and TRBJ2-3, with D uncertain. The V and J ends lost 0 bases and 2 bases respectively, with 9 bases between them. CDR1 and CDR2 from the germline V gene are SNHLY and FYNNEI. This CDR3 has 15 amino acids. The CDR3 DNA sequence: TGTGCCAGCAGTGAAGCCCTAGAGTACACAGATACGCAGTATTTT. It specifies CASSEALEYTDTQYF. The variable domain in full, completed from reference TRBV2 and TRBJ2-3, reads EPEVTQTPSHQVTQMGQEVILRCVPISNHLYFYWYRQILGQKVEFLVSFYNNEISEKSEIFDDQFSVERPDGSNFTLKIRSTKLEDSAMYFCASSEALEYTDTQYFGPGTRLTVL.

The V call is TRBV5-1, the J call TRBJ2-3; TRBD1 matches 7 bases. CDR3 length equals 17 residues. Trimming at V came to 4 bases and at J to 4 bases, leaving 15 bases not matched to a gene. The germline V gene has CDR1 SGHRS and CDR2 YFSETQ. The CDR3 DNA reads TGCGCCAGCAGCCTACGACCACCGGGACAGTCACCAGATACGCAGTATTTT. Translation: CASSLRPPGQSPDTQYF.

The rearrangement uses TRBV25-1 and TRBJ1-1; D unresolved. With 1 base removed from V and 11 bases from J, the gap between germline ends came to 11 bases. Germline V lookup: CDR1 MGHDK, CDR2 SYGVNS. There are 12 residues in the CDR3. In DNA form, the CDR3 reads TGTGCCAGCAGTGAATCTGCAGGTTCGGCTTTCTTT. Translation: CASSESAGSAFF. Full variable domain (outside the CDR3, taken from reference TRBV25-1 and TRBJ1-1): EADIYQTPRYLVIGTGKKITLECSQTMGHDKMYWYQQDPGMELHLIHYSYGVNSTEKGDLSSESTVSRIRTEHFPLTLESARPSHTSQYLCASSESAGSAFFGQGTRLTVV.

CDR3 sequence: CASSSQGKDYEQYF. The CDR3 bases are TGTGCCAGTAGTTCCCAGGGAAAAGACTACGAGCAGTACTTC. The V gene is TRBV19, the J gene TRBJ2-7; tentatively, D is TRBD1 (5 bases). V lost 5 bases and J lost 3, with 14 bases in between. The CDR3 sequence is 14 residues long. Germline V gene sequence: CDR1 LNHDA, CDR2 SQIVND (reference sequence).

This clone came up once. V is TRBV7-9 and J is TRBJ1-1; D ambiguous. From germline, CDR1 is SEHNR and CDR2 FQNEAQ (reference sequence). The CDR3 is made up of 13 amino acids. Trimming shortened V by 1 base and J by 1 base, and 4 bases separated the two germline ends. Here the CDR3 DNA reads TGTGCCAGCAGCTTAGGACAGAACACTGAAGCTTTCTTT. Translation gives CASSLGQNTEAFF. Filled out from reference TRBV7-9 and TRBJ1-1, the complete variable domain reads DTGVSQNPRHKITKRGQNVTFRCDPISEHNRLYWYRQTLGQGPEFLTYFQNEAQLEKSRLLSDRFSAERPKGSFSTLEIQRTEQGDSAMYLCASSLGQNTEAFFGQGTRLTVV.

The chain links TRBV29-1 to TRBJ2-7; possibly TRBD2 for D (5 bases). This CDR3 contains 14 residues. V dropped 2 bases and J dropped 0 bases, with 11 bases sitting between them. Germline V gene data show CDR1 as SQVTM and CDR2 as ANQGSEA. CDR3 coding DNA: TGCAGCGTTGAATCCGGGGTCAGCTCCTACGAGCAGTACTTC. Protein: CSVESGVSSYEQYF.

The CDR3 coding sequence is TGTGCCAGCAGTCTCGGCGGGGGGACAGATACGCAGTATTTT. Translation gives CASSLGGGTDTQYF. The chain uses TRBV6-4 and TRBJ2-3; 8 bases fit TRBD2. Germline lookup yields CDR1 MRHNA and CDR2 SNTAGT. Trimming cost V 5 bases and J 3 bases; bases outside gene matches: 4. The CDR3 loop spans 14 amino acids.

The rearrangement joins TRBV9 to TRBJ2-5; no firm D call. This CDR3 is 15 amino acids long. Looked up from germline, CDR1 is SGDLS and CDR2 is YYNGEE. Trimming removed 4 bases from V and 2 bases from J, with 15 bases in between. DNA for the CDR3: TGTGCCAGCAGCCCCCTTCGCACAGTACAAGAGACCCAGTACTTC. It codes for CASSPLRTVQETQYF.

The chain joins TRBV4-1 to TRBJ1-5; D call uncertain. The CDR3 loop spans 13 amino acids. V lost 4 bases to trimming and J lost 4 bases, with 8 bases between them. Germline lookup yields CDR1 MGHRA and CDR2 YSYEKL. CDR3 DNA: TGCGCCAGCAGCCGGGAGGTTAATCAGCCCCAGCATTTT. Protein sequence: CASSREVNQPQHF.

The chain carries TRBV19 and TRBJ1-5; no definite D call. The germline V and J ends were trimmed by 5 bases and 0 bases, with 11 bases remaining between them. CDR3 size: 15 residues. CDR1 LNHDA and CDR2 SQIVND come from the germline V gene (reference sequence). Written as DNA, the CDR3 is TGTGCCAGTAGTCCGACACTTTATAGCAATCAGCCCCAGCATTTT. Translated, it gives CASSPTLYSNQPQHF. Together with reference TRBV19 and TRBJ1-5, the CDR3 gives the full variable domain: DGGITQSPKYLFRKEGQNVTLSCEQNLNHDAMYWYRQDPGQGLRLIYYSQIVNDFQKGDIAEGYSVSREKKESFPLTVTSAQKNPTAFYLCASSPTLYSNQPQHFGDGTRLSIL.

The chain carries TRBV19 and TRBJ1-3; the D gene is possibly TRBD1 (6 bases). CDR1 is LNHDA, CDR2 SQIVND, per germline (reference sequence). This CDR3 region has 16 residues. The V end was cut by 6 bases, the J end by 0 bases, with 15 bases between. In DNA, the CDR3 is TGTGCCAGTAGCCGACAGGTTTCCATCTCTGGAAACACCATATATTTT. Translating it yields CASSRQVSISGNTIYF. The full variable domain, with the rest looked up from reference TRBV19 and TRBJ1-3, is DGGITQSPKYLFRKEGQNVTLSCEQNLNHDAMYWYRQDPGQGLRLIYYSQIVNDFQKGDIAEGYSVSREKKESFPLTVTSAQKNPTAFYLCASSRQVSISGNTIYFGEGSWLTVV.

The gene calls are TRBV7-9 and TRBJ2-5, with D perhaps TRBD1 (6 bases). The V end was cut by 1 base, the J end by 5 bases, with 8 bases between. Germline V gene sequence: CDR1 SEHNR, CDR2 FQNEAQ (reference sequence). The CDR3 contains 13 residues. CDR3 amino acids: CASSLGTAETQYF. The CDR3 DNA sequence: TGTGCCAGCAGCTTAGGGACAGCCGAGACCCAGTACTTC.

The chain couples TRBV27 to TRBJ2-4; 8 bases line up with TRBD2. The germline V gene has CDR1 MNHEY and CDR2 SMNVEV (reference sequence). CDR3 size: 17 residues. Trimming removed 6 bases from V and 9 bases from J; junction bases left unmatched: 19. CDR3 in amino acids: CASSPNAAGPRGGIQYF. CDR3 in DNA: TGTGCCAGCAGCCCAAATGCAGCCGGGCCCCGGGGGGGCATTCAGTACTTC.

In DNA form, the CDR3 reads TGTGCCAGTAGTATGGACAGATCTGGGGCCAACGTCCTGACTTTC. Its protein is CASSMDRSGANVLTF. The rearrangement joins TRBV19 to TRBJ2-6, with a weak D call TRBD1 (6 bases). The V gene's germline CDR1 is LNHDA and CDR2 SQIVND (reference sequence). The CDR3 loop spans 15 amino acids. The V end was cut by 3 bases, the J end by 1 base, with 7 bases between. Supplemented by reference TRBV19 and TRBJ2-6, the full variable domain reads DGGITQSPKYLFRKEGQNVTLSCEQNLNHDAMYWYRQDPGQGLRLIYYSQIVNDFQKGDIAEGYSVSREKKESFPLTVTSAQKNPTAFYLCASSMDRSGANVLTFGAGSRLTVL.

The V gene is TRBV7-2, the J gene TRBJ1-1, with no clear D. Germline CDR1 is SGHTA and CDR2 is FQGNSA. V lost 1 base and J 4 bases, leaving 10 bases between the germline ends. The CDR3 has 14 amino acids. The CDR3 here is CASSLGSAGTEAFF. CDR3 DNA sequence: TGTGCCAGCAGCTTAGGTTCGGCGGGCACTGAAGCTTTCTTT.

V and J are TRBV10-1 and TRBJ2-3, with TRBD2 identical over 7 bases. Germline V gives CDR1 WNHNN, CDR2 SYGVQD (reference sequence). The CDR3 has 14 amino acids. The J segment lost 6 bases and the V segment lost 3 bases, leaving 6 bases of the junction unmatched. CDR3 coding DNA: TGCGCCAGCAGTGATGCGGGAGATCGGGATACGCAGTATTTT. Protein: CASSDAGDRDTQYF.